A selection of T cell receptor beta chains follows, all from one sample in a study of blood T cell repertoires in COVID-19. Sequencing was performed with immunoSEQ multiplex PCR; in TCRdb, only in-frame clones are kept and a portion is missing. The sample has around 200,000 clones, roughly 85% seen once. Sequencing input: peripheral blood. The receptors shown here come from a woman younger than 30 who had recovered from COVID-19. Each CDR3 is given with its conserved first and last residue. Each record gives: CDR3 protein, J gene, V gene.

cdr3_aa: CASSGGNSYEQYF
j_call: TRBJ2-7
v_call: TRBV5-5

cdr3_aa: CAWSVGEGVFYGYTF
j_call: TRBJ1-2
v_call: TRBV30

cdr3_aa: CASSQAGKETQYF
j_call: TRBJ2-5
v_call: TRBV3-1/TRBV3-2

cdr3_aa: CASSTSREGSPLHF
j_call: TRBJ1-6
v_call: TRBV19

cdr3_aa: CASSKPGQRYEQYF
j_call: TRBJ2-7
v_call: TRBV18

cdr3_aa: CASSPPGLAEGPYEQYF
j_call: TRBJ2-7
v_call: TRBV7-6

cdr3_aa: CAWSVRLAGAYNEQFF
j_call: TRBJ2-1
v_call: TRBV30

cdr3_aa: CATQDGGRSTDTQYF
j_call: TRBJ2-3
v_call: TRBV5-1

cdr3_aa: CASSGTTGSYGYTF
j_call: TRBJ1-2
v_call: TRBV5-5

cdr3_aa: CASSPGTGEGYTF
j_call: TRBJ1-2
v_call: TRBV12-3/TRBV12-4

cdr3_aa: CASSLVLAAGNTGELFF
j_call: TRBJ2-2
v_call: TRBV7-2

cdr3_aa: CASSDDNNQPQHF
j_call: TRBJ1-5
v_call: TRBV2

cdr3_aa: CASSHVTGIENTEAFF
j_call: TRBJ1-1
v_call: TRBV14

cdr3_aa: CSVGRSPYNEQFF
j_call: TRBJ2-1
v_call: TRBV29-1

cdr3_aa: CATGQGNTEAFF
j_call: TRBJ1-1
v_call: TRBV27

cdr3_aa: CASSQDRVTGVGANVLTF
j_call: TRBJ2-6
v_call: TRBV4-3

cdr3_aa: CASSIAGTSGGMSSYEQYF
j_call: TRBJ2-7
v_call: TRBV19

cdr3_aa: CASSGLAGGPYEQYF
j_call: TRBJ2-7
v_call: TRBV7-6

cdr3_aa: CAISGSNSGANVLTF
j_call: TRBJ2-6
v_call: TRBV10-3

cdr3_aa: CASSALADKETQYF
j_call: TRBJ2-5
v_call: TRBV9

cdr3_aa: CASSVTVGNTIYF
j_call: TRBJ1-3
v_call: TRBV11-2

cdr3_aa: CASRSGRDTGELFF
j_call: TRBJ2-2
v_call: TRBV28

cdr3_aa: CASGPFGQGYEQYF
j_call: TRBJ2-7
v_call: TRBV12-5